The 27 T cell receptor beta chains below come from one sample, sequenced in a study of response to subunit inactivated influenza vaccine. TCRdb independently ran MiXCR on the RT-PCR reads; one entry per CDR3 protein. Of more than 700,000 distinct CDR3 sequences detected, about 20% appear once; the ten largest clones hold 10% to 13%. This material consisted of PBMCs from blood, taken approximately 5 days after vaccination. The receptors were sampled from a middle-aged man who received an inactivated influenza vaccine.

This clonotype was found many times. This chain links TRBV6-5 with TRBJ2-3; tentatively, D is TRBD1 (6 bases). The V end lost 4 bases, the J end lost 2 bases, and 10 bases lay between the germline ends. This CDR3 has 14 residues. Germline V gives CDR1 MNHEY, CDR2 SVGAGI. CDR3 protein: CASSSGQITDTQYF. The DNA for the CDR3 is TGTGCCAGCAGTTCGGGACAAATCACAGATACGCAGTATTTT.

The CDR3 bases are TGTGCCAGCAGTTCTATCCCCCCGGGACAGGGGGCGGACGAGCAGTACTTC. Its protein product is CASSSIPPGQGADEQYF. The chain is built from TRBV6-5 and TRBJ2-7; TRBD1 agrees at 12 bases. V shed 4 bases, J shed 5 bases, and the junction held 12 bases outside the gene matches. The CDR3 has 17 residues. The germline gives CDR1 MNHEY, CDR2 SVGAGI.

This clonotype has only a few counts. The J gene is TRBJ2-3, the V gene TRBV12-5; D call uncertain. The CDR3 has 14 residues. Germline V lookup: CDR1 LGHNT, CDR2 FRNRAP. Deletions cut 1 base from V and 7 bases from J, with 12 bases between. CDR3 nucleotides: TGTGCTAGTGGTTTGGAAAATCAGACCTATACGCAGTATTTT. This encodes CASGLENQTYTQYF.

This clonotype turned up a few times. V is TRBV9 and J is TRBJ2-5; 9 nucleotides agree with TRBD2. The V segment lost 2 bases and the J segment 1 base; nucleotides outside the gene matches: 3. This CDR3 spans 15 amino acids. The germline CDR1 and CDR2 sequences are SGDLS and YYNGEE. The CDR3 DNA follows: TGTGCCAGCAGCGTCTCTAGCGGGATCCAAGAGACCCAGTACTTC. It is translated as CASSVSSGIQETQYF.

The chain combines TRBV28 with TRBJ2-1; D unclear. The CDR3 extends over 16 amino acids. The V end was cut by 4 bases, the J end by 1 base, with 14 bases between. Germline V gene sequence: CDR1 MDHEN, CDR2 SYDVKM. In DNA form, the CDR3 reads TGTGCCAGCAGTTCCTGGGGTGTTGGGTCCTACAATGAGCAGTTCTTC. Translating gives CASSSWGVGSYNEQFF.

The V gene is TRBV7-2, the J gene TRBJ2-5; no reliable D call. This CDR3 region has 14 residues. The V and J ends lost 1 base and 5 bases respectively, with 11 bases between them. CDR1 is SGHTA, CDR2 FQGNSA, per germline. CDR3 sequence: CASSLGRHSETQYF. In DNA form, the CDR3 reads TGTGCCAGCAGCTTAGGACGACATTCGGAGACCCAGTACTTC.

This clonotype was recorded a few times. This sequence joins TRBV4-1 and TRBJ2-5; 7 nucleotides align to TRBD1. The V and J ends lost 2 bases and 1 base, in that order; junction bases with no gene match: 7. CDR3 length: 16 amino acids. Germline-derived CDR1 and CDR2 are MGHRA and YSYEKL. Here the CDR3 reads CASSQTKGASQETQYF. The CDR3 DNA follows: TGCGCCAGCAGCCAAACTAAGGGGGCGAGCCAAGAGACCCAGTACTTC.

This clonotype came up a few times. The V gene is TRBV29-1, the J gene TRBJ2-7; possibly TRBD1 for D (6 bases). The CDR3 has 13 amino acids. V gave up 7 bases and J gave up 6 bases, with 19 bases separating them. Per the germline V gene, CDR1 is SQVTM and CDR2 is ANQGSEA. CDR3 residues: CSAAKKLGGEQYF. DNA of the CDR3: TGCAGCGCCGCAAAAAAACTAGGGGGCGAGCAGTACTTC.

The chain combines TRBV7-6 with TRBJ2-1, with TRBD2 identical over 15 bases. The CDR3 contains 17 residues. Germline-derived CDR1 and CDR2 are SGHVS and FNYEAQ. The junction had 5 bases not matched to a gene; V was cut back by 5 bases and J by 3 bases. The chain's CDR3 is CASSQGTSGGLYNEQFF. As DNA, the CDR3 is TGTGCCAGCAGCCAGGGGACTAGCGGGGGGCTCTACAATGAGCAGTTCTTC.

The genes are TRBV12-3 or TRBV12-4 and TRBJ1-6; no definite D call. Trimming removed 3 bases at V and 7 bases at J, with 10 bases between. This CDR3 contains 14 residues. The CDR3 protein is CASSFMGSNSPLHF. As DNA, the CDR3 is TGTGCCAGCAGTTTTATGGGCTCCAATTCACCCCTCCACTTT.

The chain carries TRBV7-6 and TRBJ2-7; TRBD2 aligns across 12 bases. V lost 6 bases, J lost 3 bases, and 6 bases stayed unmatched. The germline gives CDR1 SGHVS, CDR2 FNYEAQ. This CDR3 contains 15 residues. Here the CDR3 reads CASSLTSGRYYEQYF. DNA of the CDR3: TGTGCCAGCAGTTTGACTAGCGGGAGATACTACGAGCAGTACTTC.

The chain is built from TRBV28 and TRBJ2-7; D possibly corresponds to TRBD2 (6 bases). The CDR3 is 15 amino acids. CDR1 is MDHEN and CDR2 is SYDVKM in the germline V gene. V was trimmed by 3 bases and J by 2 bases, leaving 14 bases between them. The CDR3 here is CASSFRGGKAYEQYF. Written as DNA, the CDR3 is TGTGCCAGCAGTTTTAGGGGCGGGAAAGCCTACGAGCAGTACTTC. Full variable domain (remainder filled in from reference TRBV28 and TRBJ2-7): DVKVTQSSRYLVKRTGEKVFLECVQDMDHENMFWYRQDPGLGLRLIYFSYDVKMKEKGDIPEGYSVSREKKERFSLILESASTNQTSMYLCASSFRGGKAYEQYFGPGTRLTVT.

This clonotype was counted at least ten times. The chain carries TRBV5-1 and TRBJ2-7; weak D call: TRBD1 (5 bases). The CDR3 length is 13 residues. The germline V gene has CDR1 SGHRS and CDR2 YFSETQ. Trimming removed 1 base at V and 4 bases at J, with 9 bases between. The CDR3 loop reads CASSLTSGYEQYF. CDR3 sequence (DNA): TGCGCCAGCAGCTTGACTTCAGGGTACGAGCAGTACTTC.

The chain combines TRBV15 with TRBJ2-1; 11 bases agree with TRBD2. Trimming at V came to 4 bases and at J to 8 bases, leaving 19 bases not matched to a gene. This CDR3 is built from 19 residues. From germline, CDR1 is LNHNV and CDR2 YYDKDF (reference sequence). CDR3 region: CATSKGGTSGRKKRDEQFF. The CDR3 DNA reads as TGTGCCACCAGCAAAGGCGGAACTAGCGGGAGAAAAAAGCGCGATGAGCAGTTCTTC.

The chain recombines TRBV14 with TRBJ1-5; D is possibly TRBD1 (5 bases). This CDR3 is 14 amino acids long. V was clipped by 5 bases and J by 5 bases, with 13 bases between them. Per germline, CDR1 SGHDN and CDR2 FVKESK. CDR3 sequence reads: CASSSAGVDQPQHF. The CDR3 bases are TGTGCCAGCAGCTCAGCGGGGGTGGATCAGCCCCAGCATTTT.

The sample holds one count of this clonotype. V gene TRBV4-1 combines with J gene TRBJ2-2; TRBD1 agrees at 8 bases. This CDR3 has 14 amino acids. CDR1 MGHRA and CDR2 YSYEKL come from the germline V gene. V trimming: 8 bases; J trimming: 1 base; junction bases outside the gene matches: 3. CDR3 residues: CASQTGVNTGELFF. The DNA for the CDR3 is TGCGCCAGCCAGACAGGGGTGAACACCGGGGAGCTGTTTTTT.

The chain carries TRBV20-1 and TRBJ2-4, with 10 bases aligning to TRBD2. J gave up 1 base and V 8 bases, and 2 bases lay outside the gene matches. The CDR3 extends over 13 amino acids. Germline loops: CDR1 DFQATT, CDR2 SNEGSKA (reference sequence). The CDR3 bases are TGCAGTAATAGCGGGAGGGCCAAAAACATTCAGTACTTC. Amino acids: CSNSGRAKNIQYF.

The chain recombines TRBV18 with TRBJ2-1; 10 nucleotides agree with TRBD2. Unmatched junction bases numbered 8, after V lost 3 bases and J lost 6 bases. The CDR3 contains 16 residues. Germline CDR1 reads KGHSH; CDR2 reads LQKENI. CDR3 amino acids: CASSPAVVAGGNEQFF. The CDR3, as DNA: TGTGCCAGCTCACCGGCTGTGGTAGCGGGAGGCAATGAGCAGTTCTTC.

The chain joins TRBV18 to TRBJ1-2; D is unresolved. CDR1 and CDR2 from the germline V gene are KGHSH and LQKENI. Trimming removed 6 bases at V and 9 bases at J, with 17 bases between. CDR3 length equals 13 residues. CDR3 sequence: CASSQTRERSYTF. The CDR3 bases are TGTGCCAGCTCCCAGACCCGGGAAAGAAGCTACACCTTC. The complete variable domain, with remaining parts taken from reference TRBV18 and TRBJ1-2, reads NAGVMQNPRHLVRRRGQEARLRCSPMKGHSHVYWYRQLPEEGLKFMVYLQKENIIDESGMPKERFSAEFPKEGPSILRIQQVVRGDSAAYFCASSQTRERSYTFGSGTRLTVV.

This clonotype was counted only a few times. The V and J genes are TRBV16 and TRBJ1-1, with 8 bases fitting TRBD1. V shed 4 bases, J shed 1 base, and the junction held 5 bases outside the gene matches. The germline V gene encodes CDR1 KGHSY and CDR2 FQNENV. This CDR3 has 15 amino acids. CDR3: CASSRLTGENTEAFF. In nucleotides, the CDR3 is TGTGCCAGCAGCCGCCTGACAGGGGAGAACACTGAAGCTTTCTTT.

In its sample, this clonotype was seen a few times. V and J are TRBV2 and TRBJ2-7; D assignment may be TRBD1 or TRBD2 (5 bases each). The CDR3 contains 13 residues. Trimming left V 8 bases short and J 4 bases short, with 15 bases between. Germline CDR1 SNHLY, CDR2 FYNNEI. CDR3 sequence reads: CASQAGSEYEQYF. DNA for the CDR3: TGTGCCAGCCAAGCAGGGAGCGAGTACGAGCAGTACTTC.

This clonotype was counted between two and nine times. The chain couples TRBV28 to TRBJ1-2; unclear D gene. The germline V gene has CDR1 MDHEN and CDR2 SYDVKM. V dropped 7 bases and J dropped 7 bases, with 13 bases sitting between them. The CDR3 totals 12 residues. CDR3 sequence: CASNGQAVGYTF. CDR3 coding DNA: TGTGCCAGCAACGGTCAGGCGGTTGGCTACACCTTC.

The rearrangement links TRBV3-1 to TRBJ2-7, with TRBD1 matching over 7 bases. CDR3 length: 16 residues. Trimming cost V 4 bases and J 5 bases; bases outside gene matches: 14. CDR1 and CDR2 (germline): LGHDT, YNNKEL (reference sequence). The CDR3, as DNA: TGTGCCAGCAGCCCACGTCAACGACAGGGCTACGACGAGCAGTACTTC. Protein sequence: CASSPRQRQGYDEQYF.

The chain is built from TRBV12-3 or TRBV12-4 and TRBJ1-1; TRBD1 aligns across 7 bases. The J segment lost 3 bases and the V segment lost 4 bases, leaving 8 bases of the junction unmatched. This CDR3 has 15 amino acids. The CDR3, as DNA: TGTGCCAGCAGTTCCTACAGGGGAGGGGACACTGAAGCTTTCTTT. This translates into CASSSYRGGDTEAFF.

V and J are TRBV4-2 and TRBJ2-1; perhaps TRBD2 as D (5 bases). Trimming stripped 3 bases from V and 3 bases from J, with 12 bases between. CDR1 and CDR2 from the germline V gene are LGHNA and YNFKEQ. There are 15 residues in the CDR3. The CDR3 spells CASSQDRTVYNEQFF. The CDR3 DNA is TGTGCCAGCAGCCAGGATAGGACTGTCTACAATGAGCAGTTCTTC.

This clonotype was recorded a few times. The chain recombines TRBV2 with TRBJ1-5; 8 bases align to TRBD1. Germline trimming cut 8 bases from V and 6 bases from J; bases unmatched to any gene: 9. The germline gives CDR1 SNHLY, CDR2 FYNNEI. The CDR3 is 14 residues long. The CDR3 here is CASQGQGSFQPQHF. The CDR3 coding sequence is TGTGCCAGCCAAGGACAGGGCAGCTTTCAGCCCCAGCATTTT.

The sample holds many counts of this clonotype. The chain couples TRBV4-2 to TRBJ2-7; 11 nucleotides line up with TRBD2. Germline V gene sequence: CDR1 LGHNA, CDR2 YNFKEQ. Trimming cost V 4 bases and J 4 bases; bases outside gene matches: 9. The CDR3 totals 16 residues. CDR3 coding DNA: TGTGCCAGCAGCCTCGGTACGGGACTAGCGGTTTACGAGCAGTACTTC. This encodes CASSLGTGLAVYEQYF.